Detailed here is one T cell receptor (beta chain). TCR beta CDR3 regions were amplified from RNA. Initially, a first-round RT-PCR of the TCR CDR3 employed the HTBI primer set. Using its own MiXCR run on the multiplex PCR reads, TCRdb lists one record per CDR3 protein. The sample lists approximately 600,000 distinct CDR3 sequences, around 20% occurring once. The data were obtained in a study of T cells in Graves' hyperthyroidism and ophthalmopathy. With 2 bases removed from V and 4 bases from J, the gap between germline ends came to 11 bases. CDR3 length: 14 residues. CDR1 is MNHNS and CDR2 is SASEGT in the germline V gene.

The origin of this receptor is a man aged 25 to 40 with Graves' ophthalmopathy. The chain is built from TRBV6-1 and TRBJ1-2, with D possibly matching TRBD1 (5 bases). Material for sequencing was blood. The CDR3 here is CASSEPGDPYGYTF. For the CDR3, the DNA is TGTGCCAGCAGTGAACCGGGGGATCCCTATGGCTACACCTTC.